A selection of T cell receptor beta chains follows, all from one sample in a study of post-analysis software for immune sequencing data. TCRdb ran MiXCR on the PCR reads and lists one entry per CDR3 protein. This sample has about 760,000 distinct CDR3 sequences, with 30% found just once. The sequencing sample was made of blood. The source is a girl aged 10-17 years with multiple sclerosis. CDR3s include the opening cysteine and the closing phenylalanine or tryptophan. A D gene is named only where the DNA matches it firmly. Clone size is shown for a subset of rows, as once, few, many or a class of expanded clone.

size	V	J	D	CDR3	DNA
NA	TRBV10-3	TRBJ2-1	TRBD2	CAISESAAGGTPGSYDEQFF	TGTGCCATCAGTGAGTCTGCAGCGGGAGGGACCCCGGGGTCCTACGATGAGCAGTTCTTC
NA	TRBV4-1	TRBJ2-1	NA	CASSVTVPVNEQFF	TGCGCCAGCAGCGTGACCGTTCCCGTAAATGAGCAGTTCTTC
NA	TRBV7-9	TRBJ1-1	NA	CASVGGNTEAFF	TGTGCCAGCGTCGGCGGGAACACTGAAGCTTTCTTT
NA	TRBV12-3/TRBV12-4	TRBJ2-5	NA	CASSFTGARQETQYF	TGTGCCAGCAGTTTCACGGGGGCTCGACAAGAGACCCAGTACTTC
NA	TRBV29-1	TRBJ2-6	NA	CSVRRPQGAGANVLTF	TGCAGCGTTCGGCGCCCCCAGGGCGCTGGGGCCAACGTCCTGACTTTC
NA	TRBV12-3/TRBV12-4	TRBJ2-1	TRBD2	CASSLTGLAGREQFF	TGTGCCAGCAGTTTAACGGGACTAGCGGGCCGGGAGCAGTTCTTC
few	TRBV5-1	TRBJ2-5	NA	CASSLGSPLTRETQYF	TGCGCCAGCAGCTTGGGATCGCCCCTTACAAGGGAGACCCAGTACTTC
few	TRBV7-2	TRBJ2-1	NA	CASSSRLVVNEQFF	TGTGCCAGCAGCTCGCGACTAGTCGTCAATGAGCAGTTCTTC
NA	TRBV12-3/TRBV12-4	TRBJ2-1	NA	CASSLGQGIHNEQFF	TGTGCCAGCAGTTTGGGTCAGGGGATACACAATGAGCAGTTCTTC
NA	TRBV24-1	TRBJ1-5	NA	CATSDFSDQPQHF	TGTGCCACCAGTGATTTCTCAGATCAGCCCCAGCATTTT
NA	TRBV20-1	TRBJ2-3	NA	CSARSPLTDTQYF	TGCAGTGCTAGATCCCCCCTCACAGATACGCAGTATTTT
few	TRBV5-4	TRBJ2-3	NA	CASSLAAREDTQYF	TGTGCCAGCAGCTTGGCCGCGAGGGAAGATACGCAGTATTTT
NA	TRBV11-2	TRBJ2-3	NA	CASSAGGEAQYF	TGTGCCAGCAGCGCGGGTGGGGAAGCGCAGTATTTT
few	TRBV29-1	TRBJ2-7	NA	CSVEERGASYEQYF	TGCAGCGTTGAAGAACGAGGGGCCTCCTACGAGCAGTACTTC
NA	TRBV7-9	TRBJ1-5	TRBD1	CASSVGTDHQPQHF	TGTGCCAGCAGCGTAGGGACAGACCATCAGCCCCAGCATTTT